Given below is one T cell receptor beta chain in context. Sample-barcoded 5' priming and a J-beta primer mix drove a second PCR of about 6 to 12 cycles. MiXCR was run by TCRdb on the 5' RACE reads, yielding one entry per CDR3 protein. The top ten hold roughly 3.4% of the sample, which has about 630,000 distinct CDR3 sequences, under 25% seen once. The sample belongs to a study of blood T cells in healthy people across ages. V was pared by 4 bases and J by 6 bases, with 14 bases of the junction left unmatched. The CDR3 spans 17 residues. Germline V CDR1 and CDR2: SGHRS, YFSETQ. The chain combines TRBV5-1 with TRBJ1-4, with TRBD1 matching 8 bases. The material sequenced was blood. The clonotype originates from a man aged 65 to 85 in good health. The CDR3 here is CASSPPGQALGDEKLFF. CDR3 nucleotide sequence: TGCGCCAGCAGCCCACCGGGACAGGCCCTAGGGGATGAAAAACTGTTTTTT.